This TCR beta chain was documented in a study of blood T cell repertoires in COVID-19. Overall study context: PBMCs, B-cell-depleted T cells, or T cells were the source of the cDNA or gDNA that made up the material.

TCRdb's table, derived via immunoSEQ multiplex PCR, lists solely in-frame clones and lacks some. This sample has about 140,000 clones, with less than 90% found just once. Germline-derived CDR1 and CDR2 are KGHSH and LQKENI. The CDR3 sequence is 13 residues long. V was clipped by 6 bases and J by 1 base; unmatched bases: 1. The chain links TRBV18 to TRBJ1-1, with 8 bases matching TRBD1. The sample consisted of peripheral blood. The clonotype was recovered from a human donor with COVID-19, enrolled during active disease. The donor label of this sample is uncertain. The CDR3 reads CASSGQGNTEAFF. The CDR3 DNA follows: TGTGCCAGCTCCGGACAGGGGAACACTGAAGCTTTCTTT. Together with reference TRBV18 and TRBJ1-1, the CDR3 gives the full variable domain: NAGVMQNPRHLVRRRGQEARLRCSPMKGHSHVYWYRQLPEEGLKFMVYLQKENIIDESGMPKERFSAEFPKEGPSILRIQQVVRGDSAAYFCASSGQGNTEAFFGQGTRLTVV.